This T cell receptor beta chain was documented in a study of regulatory T cells in long-lasting Graves disease. The V gene lost 5 bases and the J gene lost 1 base, with 12 bases spanning the gap. CDR1 SGHAT and CDR2 FQNNGV come from the germline V gene. This CDR3 is 14 amino acids long. Time point indicated: persistent/refractory GD, antithyroid drugs over 5 years with positive TRAb. Making the TCR library involved RNA that had been extracted from PBMCs. Arm-PCR of CDR3 regions with iRepertoire HTBI primers generated TCR beta libraries. MiXCR, applied by TCRdb to the multiplex PCR reads, yields one record per CDR3 protein. The sample consists of fewer than 600,000 distinct CDR3 sequences, 20% to 25% of them appearing once.

The sample in question was peripheral blood mononuclear cells (PBMCs), obtained when the disease was refractory, from a patient treated with antithyroid drugs. The chain uses TRBV11-2 and TRBJ2-7, with D tentatively TRBD2 (6 bases). This receptor was taken from a female donor with Graves disease. The CDR3 spells CASSQGRESYEQYF. CDR3 coding DNA: TGTGCCAGCAGCCAAGGTCGGGAGTCCTACGAGCAGTACTTC.